The following is a TCR beta chain sequence with its context. What it recognizes is unknown. Profiled with immunoSEQ multiplex PCR; TCRdb holds only in-frame clones, not every one. The data show 60,000 to 85,000 clones, around 69% seen once. CDR3 length: 15 residues. The V segment lost 4 bases and the J segment 1 base; nucleotides outside the gene matches: 6. CDR1 is SGHTS and CDR2 is YDEGEE in the germline V gene. The data were obtained in a study of vaccination effects on CD4 cells after COVID-19. Across the whole study: Post-vaccine specimens were collected at a median of 72 days following the second dose. Study-level findings and limits: Long after vaccination, the clones induced by infection and by vaccine shrank markedly in size.

Under the ViraFEST assay, PBMC were stimulated with viral peptide pools so that antigen-specific CD4+ T cells expanded. Sequencing was performed afterwards. Cultured cells yielded isolated CD4+ T cells after approximately nine days. Either the mRNA-1273 or the BNT162b2 vaccine was given to participants as two doses. All vaccine recipients tested negative for nucleocapsid antibodies and had never contracted SARS-CoV-2 infection. Wells each received 2.2 million or so PBMC, cultured with 9 to 10 IU/ml IL-2 and 10 ug/ml peptides. The sequencing used CD4+ T cells from PBMCs cultured with HCoV-229E spike peptides, collected after COVID-19 vaccination. The clonotype was recovered from a human donor who received a COVID-19 vaccine. This chain uses TRBV5-8 with TRBJ2-3, with 7 nucleotides matching TRBD1. This CDR3 is CASSVRDSRTDTQYF. CDR3 sequence (DNA): TGTGCCAGCAGCGTTCGGGACAGTCGCACAGATACGCAGTATTTT.